A single T cell receptor (beta chain) is shown here with its context. What it binds is not known. These data come from a study of blood T cells in healthy people across ages. Overall study results and limits: Higher diversity, along with more naive CD4+ cells, distinguished long-lived donors from aged donors. It was not known whether donors were CMV positive (a possible confounder of expanded clonotype changes).

The second PCR ran roughly 7 to 12 cycles with a sample-barcoded 5' primer and J-beta primers. TCRdb re-derived calls from the 5' RACE reads in MiXCR, one entry per CDR3 protein. The table shows fewer than 1,000,000 distinct CDR3 sequences, with about 47% occurring only once. CDR1 and CDR2 (germline): SGHAT, FQNNGV. The CDR3 is made up of 14 amino acids. The V end lost 5 bases, the J end lost 1 base, and 11 bases lay between the germline ends. The authors isolated at least 6 million PBMCs per sample. Sequences were obtained from blood. This clonotype was sampled from a man of 80 years or more in good health. The chain uses TRBV11-2 and TRBJ1-1, with D perhaps TRBD1 (5 bases). CDR3 sequence (DNA): TGTGCCAGCAGCGCCAGGGACGGGAACACTGAAGCTTTCTTT. The encoded protein is CASSARDGNTEAFF. The full variable domain, in which reference TRBV11-2 and TRBJ1-1 provide the parts outside the CDR3, is EAGVAQSPRYKIIEKRQSVAFWCNPISGHATLYWYQQILGQGPKLLIQFQNNGVVDDSQLPKDRFSAERLKGVDSTLKIQPAKLEDSAVYLCASSARDGNTEAFFGQGTRLTVV.